A single sample gave rise to the 15 T cell receptor beta chains below, sequenced in a study of T cell responses to AZD1222 COVID-19 vaccine. Sequencing was performed with immunoSEQ multiplex PCR; in TCRdb, only in-frame clones are kept and a portion is missing. The sample yields about 85,000 clones, around 85% seen once. Sequences were derived from peripheral blood, sampled 28 days after the second AZD1222 dose. The receptors shown here come from an adult who received the AZD1222 COVID-19 vaccine.

A single count supports this clone. The chain joins TRBV7-8 to TRBJ2-1; 13 bases agree with TRBD2. J gave up 2 bases and V 4 bases, and 11 bases lay outside the gene matches. The CDR3 is 19 residues long. Looked up from germline, CDR1 is SGHVS and CDR2 is FQNEAQ. CDR3 in DNA: TGTGCCAGCAGCTCCAAACGACTAGCGGGAGGCCCCACCTACAATGAGCAGTTCTTC. Translating gives CASSSKRLAGGPTYNEQFF.

The chain couples TRBV4-3 to TRBJ2-7; 11 bases map to TRBD2. Germline V gives CDR1 LGHNA, CDR2 YSLEER. The CDR3 totals 15 residues. Unmatched junction bases numbered 1, after V lost 2 bases and J lost 1 base. In nucleotides, the CDR3 is TGCGCCAGCAGCCAACGACTAGCGGGGTCCTACGAGCAGTACTTC. As protein: CASSQRLAGSYEQYF.

This chain links TRBV14 with TRBJ2-3; maybe TRBD2 (6 bases). Trimming pared 1 base from V and 6 bases from J, leaving 11 bases between. From germline, CDR1 is SGHDN and CDR2 FVKESK. The CDR3 is 14 residues long. In DNA, the CDR3 is TGTGCCAGCAGCCAAGCGCGGGACGGCGATACGCAGTATTTT. Protein sequence: CASSQARDGDTQYF.

This clone was seen once. The rearrangement joins TRBV20-1 to TRBJ1-5, with D unclear. This CDR3 has 11 residues. CDR1 and CDR2 (germline): DFQATT, SNEGSKA (reference sequence). V shed 5 bases and J shed 3 bases, with 5 bases lying between them. The CDR3: CSAVHNQPQHF. CDR3 in DNA: TGCAGTGCTGTCCACAATCAGCCCCAGCATTTT.

V usage is TRBV19 and J usage is TRBJ2-1, with TRBD1 matching over 9 bases. The CDR3 contains 14 residues. Germline assignment: CDR1 LNHDA and CDR2 SQIVND (reference sequence). The junction had 6 bases not matched to a gene; V was cut back by 4 bases and J by 8 bases. CDR3 in amino acids: CASSRQGVGDEQFF. CDR3 coding DNA: TGTGCCAGTAGTAGACAGGGGGTAGGGGATGAGCAGTTCTTC.

The rearrangement joins TRBV7-6 to TRBJ2-7; D remains ambiguous. CDR1 and CDR2 (germline): SGHVS, FNYEAQ. V lost 5 bases, J lost 4 bases, and 18 bases lay in between. The CDR3 extends over 15 amino acids. The CDR3 DNA sequence: TGTGCCAGCAGCAACCCCCTGGGCGGCAGGTACGAGCAGTACTTC. Translated, it gives CASSNPLGGRYEQYF.

Note on this clone: The same CDR3 also results from other DNA sequences found in this sample. This rearrangement joins TRBV27 to TRBJ2-7, with unresolved D. Germline CDR1 MNHEY, CDR2 SMNVEV (reference sequence). The CDR3 consists of 15 residues. Trimming removed 0 bases from V and 3 bases from J, with 12 bases in between. The CDR3 loop is CASSLSPSSLYEQYF. For the CDR3, the DNA is TGTGCCAGCAGTTTATCGCCCAGTTCCCTCTACGAGCAGTACTTC.

The chain employs TRBV7-2 and TRBJ2-1; D remains unclear. V shed 5 bases and J shed 4 bases, with 15 bases lying between them. Per germline, CDR1 SGHTA and CDR2 FQGNSA. The CDR3 is 15 amino acids. The CDR3 loop is CASSPRPDRYNEQFF. As DNA, the CDR3 is TGTGCCAGCAGCCCCCGACCGGACCGTTACAATGAGCAGTTCTTC.

The V gene is TRBV27, the J gene TRBJ1-1; no clear D. Germline V gene lookup returns CDR1 MNHEY and CDR2 SMNVEV (reference sequence). The CDR3 runs 14 residues. V was shortened by 4 bases and J by 0 bases, with 9 bases between the two germline ends. The CDR3 bases are TGTGCCAGCAGTTCCCCGGGTTTGAACACTGAAGCTTTCTTT. It codes for CASSSPGLNTEAFF.

The gene calls are TRBV9 and TRBJ2-7, with unresolved D. This CDR3 contains 14 residues. Germline loops: CDR1 SGDLS, CDR2 YYNGEE. Trimming took 6 bases from V and 2 from J, leaving 15 bases between them. The CDR3 sequence is CASTPGRPPYEQYF. CDR3 coding DNA: TGTGCCAGCACCCCAGGCCGACCTCCCTACGAGCAGTACTTC.

This clone was seen a few times. J is TRBJ2-7 and V is TRBV5-6; 9 nucleotides align to TRBD1. The CDR3 has 14 residues. Looked up from germline, CDR1 is SGHDT and CDR2 is YYEEEE. Trimming cost V 4 bases and J 4 bases; bases outside gene matches: 6. CDR3 DNA sequence: TGTGCCAGCAGCATAGGGACAGGGCGGTACGAGCAGTACTTC. It specifies CASSIGTGRYEQYF.

The chain has TRBV7-2 and TRBJ2-5, with a possible D match to TRBD1 (6 bases). Germline lookup yields CDR1 SGHTA and CDR2 FQGNSA. The V end was cut by 5 bases, the J end by 1 base, with 17 bases between. This CDR3 contains 16 residues. This CDR3 is CASSPPGQPRQETQYF. CDR3 nucleotides: TGTGCCAGCAGCCCGCCCGGACAGCCACGCCAAGAGACCCAGTACTTC. Combining the CDR3 with reference TRBV7-2 and TRBJ2-5 gives the whole variable domain GAGVSQSPSNKVTEKGKDVELRCDPISGHTALYWYRQSLGQGLEFLIYFQGNSAPDKSGLPSDRFSAERTGGSVSTLTIQRTQQEDSAVYLCASSPPGQPRQETQYFGPGTRLLVL.

The chain carries TRBV28 and TRBJ1-6; D is uncertain. This CDR3 region has 12 residues. Trimming took 1 base from V and 9 from J, leaving 4 bases between them. Germline values: CDR1 MDHEN, CDR2 SYDVKM. The CDR3 is CASSLSSSPLHF. The CDR3 DNA sequence: TGTGCCAGCAGTTTATCTTCTTCACCCCTCCACTTT.

V is TRBV7-8 and J is TRBJ2-7; no firm D call. CDR1 and CDR2 from the germline V gene are SGHVS and FQNEAQ. The CDR3 is made up of 12 amino acids. The ends were cut back, 5 bases at V and 2 bases at J, with 7 bases in the middle. The CDR3, as DNA: TGTGCCAGCAGCATAGGAACCTACGAGCAGTACTTC. It translates to CASSIGTYEQYF.

The CDR3 is CASSLNREDEQYF. The DNA for the CDR3 is TGTGCCAGCAGTTTAAACAGGGAAGACGAGCAGTACTTC. The chain uses TRBV28 and TRBJ2-7; maybe TRBD1 (6 bases). Germline assignment: CDR1 MDHEN and CDR2 SYDVKM. The CDR3 runs 13 residues. The V end lost 2 bases, the J end lost 5 bases, and 10 bases lay between the germline ends. Drawing the rest from reference TRBV28 and TRBJ2-7, the complete variable domain is DVKVTQSSRYLVKRTGEKVFLECVQDMDHENMFWYRQDPGLGLRLIYFSYDVKMKEKGDIPEGYSVSREKKERFSLILESASTNQTSMYLCASSLNREDEQYFGPGTRLTVT.